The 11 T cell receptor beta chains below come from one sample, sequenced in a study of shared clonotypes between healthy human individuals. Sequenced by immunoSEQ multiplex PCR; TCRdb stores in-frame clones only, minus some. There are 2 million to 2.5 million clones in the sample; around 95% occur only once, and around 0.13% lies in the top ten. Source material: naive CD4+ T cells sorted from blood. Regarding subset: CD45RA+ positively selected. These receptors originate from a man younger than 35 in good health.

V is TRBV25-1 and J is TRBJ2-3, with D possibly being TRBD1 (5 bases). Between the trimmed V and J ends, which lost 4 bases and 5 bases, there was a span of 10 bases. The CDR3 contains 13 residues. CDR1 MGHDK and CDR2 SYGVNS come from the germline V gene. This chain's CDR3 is CASSAQAVDTQYF. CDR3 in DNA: TGTGCCAGCAGTGCACAGGCAGTAGATACGCAGTATTTT.

CDR3 amino acids: CASSQLTGNENEQFF. For the CDR3, the DNA is TGCGCCAGCAGCCAGTTGACAGGGAATGAAAATGAGCAGTTCTTC. The J gene is TRBJ2-1, the V gene TRBV5-1; the match to TRBD1 covers 7 bases. Per germline, CDR1 SGHRS and CDR2 YFSETQ. CDR3 length: 15 residues. The ends lost 4 bases at V and 7 bases at J; junction bases unmatched: 11.

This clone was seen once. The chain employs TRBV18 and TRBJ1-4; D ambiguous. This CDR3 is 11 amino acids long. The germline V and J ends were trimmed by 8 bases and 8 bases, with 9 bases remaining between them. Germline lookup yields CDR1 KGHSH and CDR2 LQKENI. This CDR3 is CASAAREKLFF. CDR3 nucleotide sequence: TGTGCCAGCGCCGCTAGAGAAAAACTGTTTTTT.

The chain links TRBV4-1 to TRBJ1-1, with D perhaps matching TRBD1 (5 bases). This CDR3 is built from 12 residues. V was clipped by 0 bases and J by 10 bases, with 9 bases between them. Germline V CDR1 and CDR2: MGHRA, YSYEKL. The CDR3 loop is CASSQDRGGAFF. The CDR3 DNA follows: TGCGCCAGCAGCCAAGATCGGGGGGGAGCTTTCTTT.

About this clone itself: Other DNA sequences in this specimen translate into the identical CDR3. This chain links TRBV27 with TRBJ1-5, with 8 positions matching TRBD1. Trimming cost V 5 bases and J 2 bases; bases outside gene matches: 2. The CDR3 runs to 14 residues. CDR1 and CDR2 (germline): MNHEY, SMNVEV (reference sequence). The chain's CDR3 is CASSPTGGNQPQHF. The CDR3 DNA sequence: TGTGCCAGCAGTCCGACAGGGGGCAATCAGCCCCAGCATTTT.

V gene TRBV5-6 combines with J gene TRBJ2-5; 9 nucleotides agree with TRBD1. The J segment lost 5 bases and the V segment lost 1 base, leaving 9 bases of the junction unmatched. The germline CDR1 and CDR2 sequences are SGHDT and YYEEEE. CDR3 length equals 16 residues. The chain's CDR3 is CASSLTQTGGWETQYF. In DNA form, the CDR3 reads TGTGCCAGCAGCTTGACCCAAACAGGGGGCTGGGAGACCCAGTACTTC.

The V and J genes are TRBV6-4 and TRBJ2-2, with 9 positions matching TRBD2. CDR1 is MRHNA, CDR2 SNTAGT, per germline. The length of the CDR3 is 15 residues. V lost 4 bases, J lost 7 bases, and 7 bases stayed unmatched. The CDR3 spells CASSGLAEYHGELFF. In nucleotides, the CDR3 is TGTGCCAGCAGTGGACTAGCGGAATACCACGGGGAGCTGTTTTTT.

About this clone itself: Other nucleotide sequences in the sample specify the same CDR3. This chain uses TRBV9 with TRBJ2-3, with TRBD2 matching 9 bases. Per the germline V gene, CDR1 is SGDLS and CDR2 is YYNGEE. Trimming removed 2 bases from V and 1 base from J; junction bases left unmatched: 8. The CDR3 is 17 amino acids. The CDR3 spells CASSVGAGGTRTDTQYF. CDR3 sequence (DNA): TGTGCCAGCAGCGTGGGGGCGGGAGGGACCCGCACAGATACGCAGTATTTT.

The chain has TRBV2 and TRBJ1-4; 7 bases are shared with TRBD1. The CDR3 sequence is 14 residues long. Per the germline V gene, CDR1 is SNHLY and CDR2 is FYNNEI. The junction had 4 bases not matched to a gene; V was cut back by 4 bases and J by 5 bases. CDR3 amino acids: CASSGGTVNEKLFF. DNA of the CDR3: TGTGCCAGCAGTGGTGGGACAGTCAATGAAAAACTGTTTTTT. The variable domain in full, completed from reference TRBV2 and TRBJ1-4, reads EPEVTQTPSHQVTQMGQEVILRCVPISNHLYFYWYRQILGQKVEFLVSFYNNEISEKSEIFDDQFSVERPDGSNFTLKIRSTKLEDSAMYFCASSGGTVNEKLFFGSGTQLSVL.

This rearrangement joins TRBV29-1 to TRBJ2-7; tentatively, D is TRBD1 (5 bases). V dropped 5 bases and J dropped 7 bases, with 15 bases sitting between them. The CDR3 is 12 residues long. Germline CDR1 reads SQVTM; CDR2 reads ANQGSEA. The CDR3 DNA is TGCAGCGTTAGCTCTTGGGGCCGGGAGCAGTACTTC. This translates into CSVSSWGREQYF.

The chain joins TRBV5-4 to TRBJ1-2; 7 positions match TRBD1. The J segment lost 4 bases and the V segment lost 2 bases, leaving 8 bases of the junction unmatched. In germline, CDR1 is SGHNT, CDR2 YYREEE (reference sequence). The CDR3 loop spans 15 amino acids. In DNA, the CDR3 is TGTGCCAGCAGCTTCTGGAAGGGGGCGGGCTATGGCTACACCTTC. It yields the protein CASSFWKGAGYGYTF.